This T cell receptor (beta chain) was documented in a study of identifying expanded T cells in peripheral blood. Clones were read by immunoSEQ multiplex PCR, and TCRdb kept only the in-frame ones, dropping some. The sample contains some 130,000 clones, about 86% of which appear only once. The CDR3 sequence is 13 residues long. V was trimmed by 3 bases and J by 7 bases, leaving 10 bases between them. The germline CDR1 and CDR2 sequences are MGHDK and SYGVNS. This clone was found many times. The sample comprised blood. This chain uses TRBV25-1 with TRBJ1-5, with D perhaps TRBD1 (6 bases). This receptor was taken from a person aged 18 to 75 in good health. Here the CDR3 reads CASSDRGRQPQHF. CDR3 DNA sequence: TGTGCCAGCAGTGACAGGGGACGGCAGCCCCAGCATTTT.